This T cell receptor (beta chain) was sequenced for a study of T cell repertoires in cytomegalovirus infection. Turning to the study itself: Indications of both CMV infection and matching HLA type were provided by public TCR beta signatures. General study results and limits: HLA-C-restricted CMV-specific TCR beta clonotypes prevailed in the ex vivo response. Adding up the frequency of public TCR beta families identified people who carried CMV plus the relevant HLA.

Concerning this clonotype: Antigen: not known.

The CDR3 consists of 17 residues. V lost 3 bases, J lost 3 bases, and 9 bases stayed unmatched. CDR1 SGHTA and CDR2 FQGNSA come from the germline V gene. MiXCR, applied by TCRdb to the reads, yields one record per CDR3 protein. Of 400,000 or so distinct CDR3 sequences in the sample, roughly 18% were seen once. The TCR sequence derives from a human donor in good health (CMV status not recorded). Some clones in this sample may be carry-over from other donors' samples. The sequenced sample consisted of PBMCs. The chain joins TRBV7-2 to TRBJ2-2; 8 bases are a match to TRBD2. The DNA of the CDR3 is TGTGCCAGCAGCTTTTGGCGGGAGGTTAGGGACACCGGGGAGCTGTTTTTT. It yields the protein CASSFWREVRDTGELFF.